This T cell receptor beta chain is from a study of CD8 T cells in Susac syndrome. Study background: Within the sequenced group of Susac syndrome patients, roughly six showed active disease and roughly 8 were in remission. At the time their blood was drawn, patients with Susac syndrome were either therapy-naive, on corticosteroids (with some of them also receiving intravenous immunoglobulin), or on intravenous immunoglobulin alone.

The RNA input was about 0.5 to 1 ug, and it was reverse transcribed with random hexamers. The TCR beta CDR3 was amplified by immunoSEQ multiplex PCR across 54 Vbeta, 13 Jbeta. TCRdb re-called the immunoSEQ multiplex PCR reads with MiXCR, one entry per CDR3 protein. Among about 190,000 distinct CDR3 sequences listed, approximately 96% were seen once. V was trimmed by 0 bases and J by 0 bases, leaving 3 bases between them. Germline V gene lookup returns CDR1 LNHNV and CDR2 YYDKDF (reference sequence). The CDR3 has 14 residues. The source material was CD4+ T cells from PBMCs. The J gene is TRBJ1-5, the V gene TRBV15; D is ambiguous. The sequence came from a human donor with Susac syndrome. The CDR3 sequence: CATSRDYSNQPQHF. DNA for the CDR3: TGTGCCACCAGCAGAGATTATAGCAATCAGCCCCAGCATTTT. The variable domain in full, completed from reference TRBV15 and TRBJ1-5, reads DAMVIQNPRYQVTQFGKPVTLSCSQTLNHNVMYWYQQKSSQAPKLLFHYYDKDFNNEADTPDNFQSRRPNTSFCFLDIRSPGLGDTAMYLCATSRDYSNQPQHFGDGTRLSIL.